These 26 T cell receptor beta chains were sequenced from one sample in a study of post-analysis software for immune sequencing data. Their antigens remain unidentified. cDNA libraries of TCR beta carried unique molecular identifiers. TCRdb redid the calling of the PCR reads with MiXCR, one entry per CDR3 protein. The table has fewer than 600,000 distinct CDR3 sequences, less than 45% seen once. Whole-study results and caveats: Patients had higher frequencies than controls of roughly five TRBV segments, including TRBV5-6, TRBV5-1 and TRBV20-1.

The sequenced sample was blood. All receptors come from a girl between 5 and 17 years old with multiple sclerosis.

The chain has TRBV7-9 and TRBJ2-1; 9 bases line up with TRBD2. The CDR3 length is 15 residues. CDR1 and CDR2 (germline): SEHNR, FQNEAQ (reference sequence). The junction had 8 bases not matched to a gene; V was cut back by 5 bases and J by 6 bases. The CDR3 loop is CASSILAGESNEQFF. The CDR3 DNA is TGTGCCAGCAGCATATTAGCGGGAGAAAGCAATGAGCAGTTCTTC.

The table lists this clonotype with a few counts. This sequence joins TRBV6-4 and TRBJ2-3; TRBD2 aligns across 7 bases. After removal of 2 bases from V and 3 bases from J, the junction contained 2 bases not matched to a gene. Per germline, CDR1 MRHNA and CDR2 SNTAGT. This CDR3 has 14 amino acids. In DNA, the CDR3 is TGTGCCAGCAGTGACGGACTAGGTACAGATACGCAGTATTTT. This encodes CASSDGLGTDTQYF.

The chain employs TRBV12-3 or TRBV12-4 and TRBJ1-6; a weak D match, TRBD1 (5 bases). The CDR3 length is 14 residues. V was clipped by 8 bases and J by 4 bases, with 12 bases between them. Written as DNA, the CDR3 is TGTGCCAGCCAAACAGGAGCTTATAATTCACCCCTCCACTTT. This encodes CASQTGAYNSPLHF.

This clonotype has only a few counts. The chain is built from TRBV5-1 and TRBJ2-5; TRBD2 might be the D (5 bases). This CDR3 has 15 amino acids. Germline loops: CDR1 SGHRS, CDR2 YFSETQ. Trimming removed 4 bases from V and 2 bases from J, with 15 bases in between. The CDR3 DNA sequence: TGCGCCAGCAGCCCCCTTCCGAGCGGACAAGAGACCCAGTACTTC. This gives the protein CASSPLPSGQETQYF.

This clonotype appeared a few times. The gene calls are TRBV24-1 and TRBJ2-3; D gene uncertain. CDR1 and CDR2 (germline): KGHDR, SFDVKD. V was clipped by 9 bases and J by 4 bases, with 16 bases between them. The CDR3 length is 14 residues. The CDR3 region has the DNA TGTGCCACCGGATCCCGGAGACTCCCAGATACGCAGTATTTT. Amino acid sequence: CATGSRRLPDTQYF.

The CDR3: CASSLVVGGWSEAFF. The DNA of the CDR3 is TGTGCCAGCAGCTTAGTTGTGGGGGGTTGGTCTGAAGCTTTCTTT. The chain combines TRBV7-8 with TRBJ1-1, with a possible D match to TRBD1 (5 bases). Germline assignment: CDR1 SGHVS and CDR2 FQNEAQ. Trimming pared 1 base from V and 6 bases from J, leaving 15 bases between. The CDR3 covers 15 residues.

Points on this clonotype: Germline and junction disagree at one end, which may indicate a read error. The rearrangement uses TRBV7-9 and TRBJ2-7; 9 positions agree with TRBD1. The germline CDR1 and CDR2 sequences are SEHNR and FQNEAQ (reference sequence). The CDR3 consists of 13 residues. In nucleotides, the CDR3 is TGTACCAGCAGCGGGGACAGGGTAGGCGAGCAGTACTTC. Its translation: CTSSGDRVGEQYF.

In this sample, this clonotype turned up a few times. The chain combines TRBV20-1 with TRBJ1-4; D call uncertain. V was shortened by 1 base and J by 8 bases, with 8 bases between the two germline ends. Germline CDR1 is DFQATT and CDR2 is SNEGSKA (reference sequence). This CDR3 region has 12 residues. The CDR3 DNA reads TGCAGTGCTAGAGGCGGGGAAGAAAAACTGTTTTTT. This translates into CSARGGEEKLFF.

The gene calls are TRBV30 and TRBJ2-3, with TRBD1 as a possible D gene (6 bases). The CDR3 spans 14 residues. With 2 bases removed from V and 0 bases from J, the gap between germline ends came to 9 bases. From germline, CDR1 is GTSNPN and CDR2 SVGIG (reference sequence). The CDR3 loop reads CAWSSGQSTDTQYF. The CDR3 DNA reads TGTGCCTGGAGTTCCGGACAGAGCACAGATACGCAGTATTTT.

This clonotype came up a few times. The chain recombines TRBV4-2 with TRBJ1-5; the D is unclear. Trimming left V 1 base short and J 7 bases short, with 8 bases between. This CDR3 comprises 13 residues. Germline CDR1 and CDR2: LGHNA and YNFKEQ. CDR3 amino acids: CASSQGGRQPQHF. DNA for the CDR3: TGTGCCAGCAGCCAAGGAGGGCGACAGCCCCAGCATTTT.

The chain uses TRBV7-9 and TRBJ2-5, with 8 bases fitting TRBD2. The tail of the sequence fits TRBJ2-7 better, so the J call may be wrong. This CDR3 contains 15 residues. Germline CDR1 SEHNR, CDR2 FQNEAQ (reference sequence). CDR3 nucleotides: TGTGCCAGCAGCTCCGGGGGACTAGTCATGTACGAGCAGTACTTC. Amino acids: CASSSGGLVMYEQYF.

The chain combines TRBV5-1 with TRBJ2-5; weak D call: TRBD2 (5 bases). V was pared by 0 bases and J by 5 bases, with 14 bases between. This CDR3 spans 15 amino acids. CDR1 is SGHRS, CDR2 YFSETQ, per germline. The CDR3 sequence: CASSLGHQSGETQYF. The CDR3 nucleotides read TGCGCCAGCAGCTTGGGACACCAATCGGGGGAGACCCAGTACTTC.

This clonotype was counted a few times. The chain links TRBV14 to TRBJ2-5; D ambiguous. The CDR3 has 12 amino acids. V lost 3 bases to trimming and J lost 5 bases, with 7 bases between them. The germline CDR1 and CDR2 sequences are SGHDN and FVKESK. CDR3 in amino acids: CASSQISETQYF. CDR3 nucleotides: TGTGCCAGCAGCCAGATCTCGGAGACCCAGTACTTC.

In nucleotides, the CDR3 is TGCAGTGCTCATACGGGACTAGCGCTGGAGACCCAGTACTTC. Translated: CSAHTGLALETQYF. V gene TRBV20-1 combines with J gene TRBJ2-5; 10 bases align to TRBD2. The length of the CDR3 is 14 residues. Trimming at V came to 5 bases and at J to 5 bases, leaving 8 bases not matched to a gene. Per germline, CDR1 DFQATT and CDR2 SNEGSKA (reference sequence).

This chain links TRBV4-2 with TRBJ2-1; 10 positions match TRBD2. CDR1 and CDR2 from the germline V gene are LGHNA and YNFKEQ. Unmatched junction bases numbered 9, after V lost 0 bases and J lost 10 bases. The length of the CDR3 is 16 residues. The CDR3 nucleotides read TGTGCCAGCAGCCAAGAAATTCTAGCGGGAGTTCAAGAGCAGTTCTTC. Its translation is CASSQEILAGVQEQFF.

This clonotype was counted only a few times. This chain uses TRBV7-9 with TRBJ1-4; D gene ambiguous. In germline, CDR1 is SEHNR, CDR2 FQNEAQ (reference sequence). Deletions cut 4 bases from V and 0 bases from J, with 6 bases between. This CDR3 has 14 amino acids. DNA for the CDR3: TGTGCCAGCAGCTCAGATGCAACTAATGAAAAACTGTTTTTT. It codes for CASSSDATNEKLFF.

The rearrangement links TRBV6-2 or TRBV6-3 to TRBJ2-1; TRBD2 is a possible D gene (5 bases). The CDR3 has 13 amino acids. V lost 10 bases and J 2 bases, leaving 12 bases between the germline ends. The V gene's germline CDR1 is MNHEY and CDR2 SVGEGT. CDR3 region: CATLGETYNEQFF. CDR3 nucleotide sequence: TGTGCCACCCTCGGGGAAACCTACAATGAGCAGTTCTTC.

This rearrangement joins TRBV20-1 to TRBJ2-5; 7 bases align to TRBD1. Germline values: CDR1 DFQATT, CDR2 SNEGSKA (reference sequence). V shed 4 bases and J 1 base; nucleotides not matched to a gene: 6. This CDR3 spans 14 amino acids. The CDR3, as DNA: TGCAGTGCTAACCGACAGGGCCCCCAAGAGACCCAGTACTTC. Encoded protein: CSANRQGPQETQYF.

The chain combines TRBV20-1 with TRBJ1-2, with D possibly matching TRBD1 (6 bases). V lost 8 bases and J 2 bases, leaving 24 bases between the germline ends. CDR3 size: 16 residues. The germline V gene encodes CDR1 DFQATT and CDR2 SNEGSKA (reference sequence). CDR3 bases: TGCAGTACATCACCGGGACACCTGGCCGAGAACTATGGCTACACCTTC. This encodes CSTSPGHLAENYGYTF.

The V and J genes are TRBV7-9 and TRBJ2-2; tentative D call: TRBD2 (5 bases). Germline values: CDR1 SEHNR, CDR2 FQNEAQ (reference sequence). The CDR3 spans 16 residues. The germline V and J ends were trimmed by 5 bases and 1 base, with 14 bases remaining between them. The CDR3: CASSPWLAENTGELFF. In DNA, the CDR3 is TGTGCCAGCAGCCCCTGGCTAGCAGAGAACACCGGGGAGCTGTTTTTT. Filled out from reference TRBV7-9 and TRBJ2-2, the complete variable domain reads DTGVSQNPRHKITKRGQNVTFRCDPISEHNRLYWYRQTLGQGPEFLTYFQNEAQLEKSRLLSDRFSAERPKGSFSTLEIQRTEQGDSAMYLCASSPWLAENTGELFFGEGSRLTVL.

CDR3 sequence: CASSRHRGAEPDTQYF. CDR3 in DNA: TGTGCCAGCAGCCGCCATCGCGGAGCAGAGCCAGATACGCAGTATTTT. The rearrangement uses TRBV4-2 and TRBJ2-3; unclear D gene. V lost 4 bases and J lost 4, with 18 bases in between. Germline CDR1 LGHNA, CDR2 YNFKEQ. The CDR3 is made up of 16 amino acids.

This clonotype has only a few counts. The V gene is TRBV7-3, the J gene TRBJ2-1; no reliable D call. V shed 2 bases and J shed 9 bases, with 11 bases lying between them. The CDR3 is made up of 13 amino acids. CDR1 and CDR2 (germline): SGHTA, FQGTGA. In DNA, the CDR3 is TGTGCCAGCAGCTTAGATCCCAAGGCTGAGCAGTTCTTC. Amino acids: CASSLDPKAEQFF.

This clonotype turned up a few times. This sequence joins TRBV15 and TRBJ2-2, with unresolved D. CDR1 and CDR2 (germline): LNHNV, YYDKDF (reference sequence). Trimming pared 1 base from V and 2 bases from J, leaving 5 bases between. This CDR3 region has 14 residues. The CDR3: CATSRAHNTGELFF. The CDR3 DNA is TGTGCCACCAGCAGAGCCCATAACACCGGGGAGCTGTTTTTT.

This rearrangement joins TRBV6-2 or TRBV6-3 to TRBJ2-5, with 9 bases identical to TRBD2. The germline V gene has CDR1 MNHEY and CDR2 SVGEGT. J lost 2 bases, V lost 5 bases, and 6 bases had no gene match. The CDR3 runs to 15 residues. The CDR3 DNA reads TGTGCCAGCAGTCGGAGACTAGCGGCTCAAGAGACCCAGTACTTC. Its translation is CASSRRLAAQETQYF.

This chain links TRBV29-1 with TRBJ2-7; unclear D gene. The closer fit of TRBJ2-5 to the DNA end suggests the J call may be wrong. Germline V CDR1 and CDR2: SQVTM, ANQGSEA. This CDR3 has 13 amino acids. Here the CDR3 DNA reads TGCAGCGTTGAAAAGTGGGAACAAGAGACCCAGTACTTC. This sequence encodes CSVEKWEQETQYF.

This clonotype was found many times. This chain links TRBV27 with TRBJ2-7; D might be TRBD2 (5 bases). This CDR3 has 12 amino acids. CDR1 and CDR2 from the germline V gene are MNHEY and SMNVEV (reference sequence). The V and J ends lost 1 base and 6 bases respectively, with 7 bases between them. The chain's CDR3 is CASSLLGSEQYF. CDR3 DNA sequence: TGTGCCAGCAGTTTATTAGGGAGCGAGCAGTACTTC.